This is a list of T cell receptor beta chains from one sample in a study of blood T cell repertoires in COVID-19. Produced via immunoSEQ multiplex PCR; TCRdb's table is partial and in-frame only. The table records 300,000 or so clones, around 89% of them present only once. The source material was peripheral blood. The origin of the receptors is a young man who had recovered from COVID-19. The CDR3 runs from the conserved cysteine through the conserved F or W. Each record gives: CDR3 length, V gene, J gene, D gene, CDR3 DNA, CDR3 protein. D genes are given only for firm matches.

>15|TRBV29-1|TRBJ2-1|-
TGCAGCGTTGAAGATATTATGGAGGGCTACAATGAGCAGTTCTTC
CSVEDIMEGYNEQFF
>12|TRBV28|TRBJ1-1|-
TGTGCCAGCAGACTTCCCAACACTGAAGCTTTCTTT
CASRLPNTEAFF
>13|TRBV6-5|TRBJ2-7|-
TGTGCCAGCGGTCGAACAGTGTCCTACGAGCAGTACTTC
CASGRTVSYEQYF
>13|TRBV24-1|TRBJ2-2|-
TGTGCCACCAGTGGTGAGGTCACCGGGGAGCTGTTTTTT
CATSGEVTGELFF
>17|TRBV5-6|TRBJ2-2|-
TGTGCCAGCAGCGGAACAGGGAAAGGGGGAATAACCGGGGAGCTGTTTTTT
CASSGTGKGGITGELFF
>15|TRBV7-2|TRBJ1-1|-
TGTGCCAGCAGCTTAGGGATTACAGGTGTTACTGAAGCTTTCTTT
CASSLGITGVTEAFF
>13|TRBV11-2|TRBJ1-2|-
TGTGCCAGCAGCTTAGTATTGGAGGATGGCTACACCTTC
CASSLVLEDGYTF
>12|TRBV5-4|TRBJ1-1|-
TGTGCCAGCAGCTTGCAGGGGACTGAAGCTTTCTTT
CASSLQGTEAFF
>19|TRBV7-8|TRBJ2-1|-
TGTGCCAGCAGCCCTAGAGGGGGGATCCCTAGCGGTGCCTACAATGAGCAGTTCTTC
CASSPRGGIPSGAYNEQFF
>16|TRBV2|TRBJ1-2|-
TGTGCCAGCAGTGAAACGGGGAGTAGGTTTAACTATGGCTACACCTTC
CASSETGSRFNYGYTF
>14|TRBV23-1|TRBJ2-2|-
TGCGATATGGGGCCGTCGAGAGGCACCGGGGAGCTGTTTTTT
CDMGPSRGTGELFF
>11|TRBV2|TRBJ1-2|-
TGTGCCAGCAACCGGGCCCCGGGAAGCACCTTC
CASNRAPGSTF
>13|TRBV7-2|TRBJ2-1|-
TGTGCCAGCAGCTTAGCTTTATCGAATGAGCAGTTCTTC
CASSLALSNEQFF
>17|TRBV9|TRBJ2-2|TRBD1
TGTGCCAGCAGCGTTCGGGGGGACAGGGAGCTTACCGGGGAGCTGTTTTTT
CASSVRGDRELTGELFF